The 9 T cell receptor beta chains listed next were all sequenced from one sample in a study of T cell responses to AZD1222 COVID-19 vaccine. Only in-frame clones appear in the TCRdb table, and some are missing; sequencing was by immunoSEQ multiplex PCR. There are some 50,000 clones in the sample; about 81% occur only once, and over 25% lies in the top ten. This specimen consisted of peripheral blood, obtained on day 0 of AZD1222 vaccination. Receptors originate from an adult in good health.

This clone occurred once. The chain combines TRBV12-5 with TRBJ2-1; TRBD2 might be the D (6 bases). This CDR3 is 13 amino acids long. Germline CDR1 reads LGHNT; CDR2 reads FRNRAP. Deletions cut 1 base from V and 11 bases from J, with 12 bases between. CDR3: CASGLGTGSQQFF. DNA for the CDR3: TGTGCTAGTGGTTTGGGGACCGGGAGTCAGCAGTTCTTC.

This chain connects TRBV2 to TRBJ1-6; no firm D call. Germline loops: CDR1 SNHLY, CDR2 FYNNEI. The V and J ends lost 4 bases and 9 bases respectively, with 10 bases between them. The CDR3 is 13 amino acids. Here the CDR3 reads CASSGVGTSPLHF. The CDR3 DNA reads as TGTGCCAGCAGTGGGGTGGGCACTTCACCCCTCCACTTT.

This chain links TRBV11-2 with TRBJ2-5; a possible D gene is TRBD2 (6 bases). The germline V gene encodes CDR1 SGHAT and CDR2 FQNNGV. The CDR3 consists of 14 residues. V lost 2 bases and J lost 5, with 12 bases in between. Written as DNA, the CDR3 is TGTGCCAGCAGCTTAATTCGCGGGAAGGAGACCCAGTACTTC. Protein product: CASSLIRGKETQYF.

In its sample, this clone was seen a few times. The gene calls are TRBV18 and TRBJ2-7, with D possibly matching TRBD1 (6 bases). CDR1 is KGHSH, CDR2 LQKENI, per germline. V lost 3 bases to trimming and J lost 6 bases, with 12 bases between them. The CDR3 has 13 residues. For the CDR3, the DNA is TGTGCCAGCTCACCGCCTACAGGGCCCGAGCAGTACTTC. It specifies CASSPPTGPEQYF.

The chain couples TRBV7-9 to TRBJ2-3; D gene unclear. The CDR3 runs to 13 residues. V gave up 4 bases and J gave up 2 bases, with 7 bases separating them. The germline V gene has CDR1 SEHNR and CDR2 FQNEAQ (reference sequence). CDR3 DNA: TGTGCCAGCAGCTCGACCTACACAGATACGCAGTATTTT. Translating gives CASSSTYTDTQYF.

The gene calls are TRBV27 and TRBJ1-1, with 9 bases fitting TRBD1. The germline V gene encodes CDR1 MNHEY and CDR2 SMNVEV (reference sequence). The CDR3 is 16 residues long. With V trimmed by 1 base and J by 2 bases, 5 bases remained unmatched. Here the CDR3 DNA reads TGTGCCAGCAGTTTATACGGGACAGGGTCTAACACTGAAGCTTTCTTT. Its translation is CASSLYGTGSNTEAFF.

CDR3 sequence: CASSLWPGRNEQYF. For the CDR3, the DNA is TGTGCCAGCAGCTTATGGCCAGGGAGGAACGAGCAGTACTTC. The J gene is TRBJ2-7, the V gene TRBV11-2, with a possible D match to TRBD2 (6 bases). Germline V gene lookup returns CDR1 SGHAT and CDR2 FQNNGV. The CDR3 contains 14 residues. The V and J ends lost 2 bases and 5 bases respectively, with 13 bases between them.

This clone was detected only once. The chain links TRBV6-5 to TRBJ2-7; the match to TRBD2 covers 10 bases. With V trimmed by 5 bases and J by 6 bases, 10 bases remained unmatched. CDR1 is MNHEY, CDR2 SVGAGI, per germline. The CDR3 totals 15 residues. The CDR3 here is CASSPLAGATIEQYF. The CDR3 DNA sequence: TGTGCCAGCAGTCCGCTAGCGGGAGCCACCATCGAGCAGTACTTC.

The J gene is TRBJ1-4, the V gene TRBV11-2, with D perhaps TRBD1 (6 bases). The V end lost 6 bases, the J end lost 7 bases, and 18 bases lay between the germline ends. CDR1 SGHAT and CDR2 FQNNGV come from the germline V gene. The CDR3 has 15 amino acids. The CDR3 is CASRSWGGAAEKLFF. The CDR3 nucleotides are TGTGCCAGCAGATCCTGGGGGGGCGCCGCTGAAAAACTGTTTTTT. The whole variable domain, filled in from reference TRBV11-2 and TRBJ1-4, reads EAGVAQSPRYKIIEKRQSVAFWCNPISGHATLYWYQQILGQGPKLLIQFQNNGVVDDSQLPKDRFSAERLKGVDSTLKIQPAKLEDSAVYLCASRSWGGAAEKLFFGSGTQLSVL.